The 4 T cell receptor beta chains given below trace back to one sample, sequenced in a study of control samples from healthy donors and cancer patients. Sequencing was performed with immunoSEQ multiplex PCR; in TCRdb, only in-frame clones are kept and a portion is missing. The sample includes around 77,000 clones, 85% to 95% seen only once; the top ten take more than 5%. Material for sequencing was blood. The receptors come from a woman aged 55-69 years in good health.

This rearrangement joins TRBV6-5 to TRBJ1-1; no definite D call. The V and J ends lost 6 bases and 6 bases respectively, with 14 bases between them. This CDR3 spans 13 amino acids. Germline values: CDR1 MNHEY, CDR2 SVGAGI. The CDR3 protein is CASSPGVRAEAFF. DNA for the CDR3: TGTGCCAGCAGCCCGGGCGTCCGGGCTGAAGCTTTCTTT.

The rearrangement links TRBV30 to TRBJ2-5; the D is unclear. The germline V gene has CDR1 GTSNPN and CDR2 SVGIG (reference sequence). Trimming took off 0 bases at V and 5 bases at J, with 16 bases between the two ends. CDR3 length: 15 amino acids. The chain's CDR3 is CAWSVQLGPGETQYF. CDR3 nucleotide sequence: TGTGCCTGGAGTGTACAGTTAGGGCCTGGGGAGACCCAGTACTTC.

The chain links TRBV28 to TRBJ1-5; TRBD1 matches 11 bases. The length of the CDR3 is 13 residues. Germline lookup yields CDR1 MDHEN and CDR2 SYDVKM. V lost 5 bases, J lost 6 bases, and 0 bases stayed unmatched. The CDR3 region is CASSGTGGQPQHF. In DNA form, the CDR3 reads TGTGCCAGCAGTGGGACAGGGGGTCAGCCCCAGCATTTT.

The J gene is TRBJ1-1, the V gene TRBV28; no clear D. CDR3 size: 11 residues. V gave up 6 bases and J gave up 5 bases, with 7 bases separating them. Germline V gene sequence: CDR1 MDHEN, CDR2 SYDVKM. CDR3 amino acids: CASRIETEAFF. In nucleotides, the CDR3 is TGTGCCAGCAGGATCGAGACTGAAGCTTTCTTT.